This paragraph reports one T cell receptor (beta chain). No antigen is known for it. The data originate from a study of beta chain features in type 1 diabetes. Whole-study results and caveats: Sampled from patients, naive, central memory and Treg TCRB repertoires appeared more similar than those sampled from healthy donors. Moderate yet significant TCRB CDR3 shortening was seen in Type 1 diabetes patients in all four CD4+ subsets.

The study reverse transcribed the entire isolated RNA, so it sequenced expressed TCRB transcripts. The data were produced by immunoSEQ multiplex PCR, yet TCRdb's version contains in-frame clones alone and is incomplete. The table records tens of thousands of clones, roughly 63% of them present only once. The CDR3 length is 14 residues. The germline V and J ends were trimmed by 0 bases and 2 bases, with 8 bases remaining between them. Germline CDR1 LGHNA, CDR2 YNFKEQ. The rearrangement links TRBV4-2 to TRBJ2-7; TRBD1 is a possible D gene (5 bases). The source of this sequence is a woman aged 25 to 39 with type 1 diabetes. Specimen: stem cell memory CD4+ T cells from blood. The DNA for the CDR3 is TGTGCCAGCAGCCAAGATAAGGGGCCCTACGAGCAGTACTTC. Protein: CASSQDKGPYEQYF.